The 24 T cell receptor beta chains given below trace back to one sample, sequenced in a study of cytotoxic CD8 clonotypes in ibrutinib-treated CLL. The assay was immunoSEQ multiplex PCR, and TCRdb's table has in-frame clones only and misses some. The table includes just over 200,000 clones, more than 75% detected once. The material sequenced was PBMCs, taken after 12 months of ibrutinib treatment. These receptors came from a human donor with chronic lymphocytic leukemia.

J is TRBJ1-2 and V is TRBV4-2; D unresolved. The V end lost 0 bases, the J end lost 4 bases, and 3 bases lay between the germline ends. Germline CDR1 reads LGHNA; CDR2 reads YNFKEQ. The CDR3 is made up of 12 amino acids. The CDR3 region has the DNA TGTGCCAGCAGCCAAGACCTCTATGGCTACACCTTC. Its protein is CASSQDLYGYTF.

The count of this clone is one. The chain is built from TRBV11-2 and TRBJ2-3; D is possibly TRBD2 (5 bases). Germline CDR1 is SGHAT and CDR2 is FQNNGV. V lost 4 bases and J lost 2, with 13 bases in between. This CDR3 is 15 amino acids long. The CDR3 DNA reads TGTGCCAGCAGCTGGGTCCTAGCAGTCACAGATACGCAGTATTTT. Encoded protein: CASSWVLAVTDTQYF.

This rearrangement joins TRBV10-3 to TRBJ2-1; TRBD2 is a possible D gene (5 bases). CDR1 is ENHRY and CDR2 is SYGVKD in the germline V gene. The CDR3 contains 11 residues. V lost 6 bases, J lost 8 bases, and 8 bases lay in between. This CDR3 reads CAIRTNDEQFF. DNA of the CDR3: TGTGCCATCAGGACTAATGATGAGCAGTTCTTC.

The CDR3 nucleotides read TGCGCCAGCAGCCAATGGGCTAGGGATGAGCAGTTCTTC. Translating it yields CASSQWARDEQFF. V gene TRBV4-1 combines with J gene TRBJ2-1, with D hard to call. The germline CDR1 and CDR2 sequences are MGHRA and YSYEKL. This CDR3 spans 13 amino acids. The V gene lost 2 bases and the J gene lost 8 bases, with 10 bases spanning the gap.

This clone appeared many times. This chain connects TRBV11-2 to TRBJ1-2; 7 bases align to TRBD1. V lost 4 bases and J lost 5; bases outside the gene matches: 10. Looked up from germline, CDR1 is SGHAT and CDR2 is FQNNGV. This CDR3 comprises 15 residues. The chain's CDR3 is CASSSHRQGKYGYTF. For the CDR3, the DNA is TGTGCCAGCAGCTCGCACCGACAGGGAAAGTATGGCTACACCTTC.

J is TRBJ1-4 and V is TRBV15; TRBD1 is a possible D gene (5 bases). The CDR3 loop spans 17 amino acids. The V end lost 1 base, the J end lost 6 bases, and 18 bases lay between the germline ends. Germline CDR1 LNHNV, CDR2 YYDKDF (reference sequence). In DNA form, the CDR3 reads TGTGCCACCAGCAGAGCAGAGGGGAGGTTCCCGGATGAAAAACTGTTTTTT. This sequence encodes CATSRAEGRFPDEKLFF.

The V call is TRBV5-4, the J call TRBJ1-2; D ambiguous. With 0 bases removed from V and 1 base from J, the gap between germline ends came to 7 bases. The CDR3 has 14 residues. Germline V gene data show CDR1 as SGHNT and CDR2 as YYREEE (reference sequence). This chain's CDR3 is CASSLGTNNYGYTF. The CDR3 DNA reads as TGTGCCAGCAGCTTGGGAACAAATAACTATGGCTACACCTTC.

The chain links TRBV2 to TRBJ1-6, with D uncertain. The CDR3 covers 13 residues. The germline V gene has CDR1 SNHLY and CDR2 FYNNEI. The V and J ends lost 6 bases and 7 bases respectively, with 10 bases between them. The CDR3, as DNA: TGTGCCAGCAGGAACCTCCCAAATTCACCCCTCCACTTT. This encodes CASRNLPNSPLHF. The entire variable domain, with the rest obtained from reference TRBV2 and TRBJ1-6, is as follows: EPEVTQTPSHQVTQMGQEVILRCVPISNHLYFYWYRQILGQKVEFLVSFYNNEISEKSEIFDDQFSVERPDGSNFTLKIRSTKLEDSAMYFCASRNLPNSPLHFGNGTRLTVT.

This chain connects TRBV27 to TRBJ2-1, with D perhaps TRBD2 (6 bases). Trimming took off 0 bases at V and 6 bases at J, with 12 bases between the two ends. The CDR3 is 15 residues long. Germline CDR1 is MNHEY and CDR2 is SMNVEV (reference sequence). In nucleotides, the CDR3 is TGTGCCAGCAGTTTATCAGGAGGGTACGGCAATGAGCAGTTCTTC. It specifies CASSLSGGYGNEQFF.

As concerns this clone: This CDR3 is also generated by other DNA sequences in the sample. This CDR3 is CASSYSGEQYF. The CDR3 nucleotides read TGTGCCAGCAGTTACTCGGGCGAGCAGTACTTC. V usage is TRBV6-6 and J usage is TRBJ2-7; D is undetermined. There are 11 residues in the CDR3. Germline V gives CDR1 MNHNY, CDR2 SVGAGI (reference sequence). V lost 0 bases to trimming and J lost 6 bases, with 3 bases between them.

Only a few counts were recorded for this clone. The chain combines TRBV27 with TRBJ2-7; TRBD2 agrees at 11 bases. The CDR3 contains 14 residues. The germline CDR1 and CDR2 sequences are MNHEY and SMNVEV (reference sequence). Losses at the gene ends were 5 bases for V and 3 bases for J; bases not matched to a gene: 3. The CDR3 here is CASSTTSGNYEQYF. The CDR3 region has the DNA TGTGCCAGCAGTACGACTAGCGGGAACTACGAGCAGTACTTC.

The CDR3 sequence is CASSAGQGVQYF. In DNA, the CDR3 is TGCGCCAGCAGCGCCGGACAGGGTGTTCAGTACTTC. The chain has TRBV5-1 and TRBJ2-4, with 8 bases fitting TRBD1. The V and J ends lost 4 bases and 11 bases, in that order; junction bases with no gene match: 5. There are 12 residues in the CDR3. CDR1 SGHRS and CDR2 YFSETQ come from the germline V gene.

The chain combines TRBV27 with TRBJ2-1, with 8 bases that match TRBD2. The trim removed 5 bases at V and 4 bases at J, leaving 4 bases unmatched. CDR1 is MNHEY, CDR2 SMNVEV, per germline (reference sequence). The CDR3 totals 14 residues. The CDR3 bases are TGTGCCAGCAGTGATGCGGGAGGATACAATGAGCAGTTCTTC. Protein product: CASSDAGGYNEQFF.

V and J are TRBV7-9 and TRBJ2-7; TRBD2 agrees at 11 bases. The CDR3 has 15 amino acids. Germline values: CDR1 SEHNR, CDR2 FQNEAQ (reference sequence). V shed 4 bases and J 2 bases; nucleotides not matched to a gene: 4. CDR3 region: CASSYLAGGAYEQYF. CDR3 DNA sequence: TGTGCCAGCAGCTATCTAGCGGGAGGCGCCTACGAGCAGTACTTC.

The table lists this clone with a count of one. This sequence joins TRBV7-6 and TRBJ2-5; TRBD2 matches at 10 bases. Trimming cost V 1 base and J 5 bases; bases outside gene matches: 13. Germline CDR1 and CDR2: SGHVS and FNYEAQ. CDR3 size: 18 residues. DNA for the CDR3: TGTGCCAGCAGCTTAGGTGGGAAACTAGCGGGAACCGGCGAGACCCAGTACTTC. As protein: CASSLGGKLAGTGETQYF.

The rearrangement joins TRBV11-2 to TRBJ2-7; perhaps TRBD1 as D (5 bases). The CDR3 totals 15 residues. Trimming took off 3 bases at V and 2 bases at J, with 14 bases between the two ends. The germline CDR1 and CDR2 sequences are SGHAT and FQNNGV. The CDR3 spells CASSFFRGDTYEQYF. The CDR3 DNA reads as TGTGCCAGCAGCTTTTTTAGGGGCGACACCTACGAGCAGTACTTC.

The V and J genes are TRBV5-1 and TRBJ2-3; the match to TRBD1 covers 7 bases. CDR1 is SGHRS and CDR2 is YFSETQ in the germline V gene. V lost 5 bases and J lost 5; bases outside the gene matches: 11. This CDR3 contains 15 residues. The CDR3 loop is CASRTPGGPGDTQYF. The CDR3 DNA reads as TGCGCCAGCAGGACCCCAGGGGGTCCGGGAGATACGCAGTATTTT. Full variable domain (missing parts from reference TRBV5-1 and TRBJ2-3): KAGVTQTPRYLIKTRGQQVTLSCSPISGHRSVSWYQQTPGQGLQFLFEYFSETQRNKGNFPGRFSGRQFSNSRSEMNVSTLELGDSALYLCASRTPGGPGDTQYFGPGTRLTVL.

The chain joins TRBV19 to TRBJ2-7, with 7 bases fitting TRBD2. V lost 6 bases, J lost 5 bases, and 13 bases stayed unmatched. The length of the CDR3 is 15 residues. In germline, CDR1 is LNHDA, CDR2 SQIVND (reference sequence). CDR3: CASSNWRRGGNEQYF. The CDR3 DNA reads TGTGCCAGTAGCAACTGGAGGAGGGGAGGGAACGAGCAGTACTTC.

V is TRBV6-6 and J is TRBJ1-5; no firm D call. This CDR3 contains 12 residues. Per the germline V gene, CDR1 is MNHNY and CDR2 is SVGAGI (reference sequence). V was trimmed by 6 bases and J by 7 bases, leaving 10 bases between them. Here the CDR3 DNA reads TGTGCCAGCAGCCCGGGTGTGCAGCCCCAGCATTTT. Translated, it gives CASSPGVQPQHF.

The CDR3 DNA is TGTGCCAGCAGTTTATCGTGGGACAGCCTACAAGAGACCCAGTACTTC. Translation gives CASSLSWDSLQETQYF. The V and J genes are TRBV27 and TRBJ2-5; the match to TRBD1 covers 7 bases. The V segment lost 0 bases and the J segment 2 bases; nucleotides outside the gene matches: 6. The CDR3 is 16 residues long. Per the germline V gene, CDR1 is MNHEY and CDR2 is SMNVEV (reference sequence).

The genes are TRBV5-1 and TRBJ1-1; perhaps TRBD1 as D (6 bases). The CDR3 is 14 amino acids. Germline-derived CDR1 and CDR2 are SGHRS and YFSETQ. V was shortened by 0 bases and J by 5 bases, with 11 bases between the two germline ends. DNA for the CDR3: TGCGCCAGCAGCTTGGTGTCAGGGGAGACTGAAGCTTTCTTT. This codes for CASSLVSGETEAFF. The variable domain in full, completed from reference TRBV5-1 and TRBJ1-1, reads KAGVTQTPRYLIKTRGQQVTLSCSPISGHRSVSWYQQTPGQGLQFLFEYFSETQRNKGNFPGRFSGRQFSNSRSEMNVSTLELGDSALYLCASSLVSGETEAFFGQGTRLTVV.

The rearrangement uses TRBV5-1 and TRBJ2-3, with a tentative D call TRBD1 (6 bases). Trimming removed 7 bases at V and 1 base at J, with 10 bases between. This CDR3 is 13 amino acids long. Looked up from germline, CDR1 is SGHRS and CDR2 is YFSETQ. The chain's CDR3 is CASGDRRTDTQYF. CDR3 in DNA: TGCGCCAGCGGAGACAGGCGCACAGATACGCAGTATTTT.

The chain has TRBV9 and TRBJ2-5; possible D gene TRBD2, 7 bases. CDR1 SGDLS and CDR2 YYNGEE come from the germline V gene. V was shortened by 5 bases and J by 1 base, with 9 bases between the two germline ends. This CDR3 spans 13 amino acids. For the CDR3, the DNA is TGTGCCAGCAGGGGGGGGCTCCAAGAGACCCAGTACTTC. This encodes CASRGGLQETQYF.

CDR3 in amino acids: CARYRGPFGNTIYF. DNA for the CDR3: TGTGCCAGATACAGGGGGCCGTTTGGAAACACCATATATTTT. The chain uses TRBV28 and TRBJ1-3; 9 bases are a match to TRBD1. CDR1 and CDR2 from the germline V gene are MDHEN and SYDVKM. Unmatched junction bases numbered 6, after V lost 9 bases and J lost 3 bases. CDR3 length equals 14 residues.